Below, 11 T cell receptor beta chains from the same sample are listed, as sequenced in a study of blood T cell repertoires in COVID-19. Some clones are missing from TCRdb's copy, which holds only in-frame ones; the method was immunoSEQ multiplex PCR. The top ten clones hold roughly 14% of a sample with 230,000 or so clones, about 86% of them seen once. Sequences were obtained from PBMCs or T cells enriched from blood (not recorded which). The source of these receptors is a woman between 50 and 59 years old with acute COVID-19.

This sequence joins TRBV19 and TRBJ1-1; D perhaps matches TRBD1 (5 bases). The V end lost 7 bases, the J end lost 3 bases, and 18 bases lay between the germline ends. Germline CDR1 and CDR2: LNHDA and SQIVND (reference sequence). The CDR3 totals 15 residues. The CDR3 region is CASTGGRSVDTEAFF. DNA for the CDR3: TGTGCCAGTACCGGGGGTAGGAGTGTAGACACTGAAGCTTTCTTT.

The J gene is TRBJ2-7, the V gene TRBV6-2 or TRBV6-3; D may be TRBD2 (5 bases). CDR3 size: 14 residues. Per germline, CDR1 MNHEY and CDR2 SVGEGT. V lost 0 bases and J 0 bases, leaving 6 bases between the germline ends. The CDR3 nucleotides are TGTGCCAGCAGTTACTCGGACTCCTCCTACGAGCAGTACTTC. Protein: CASSYSDSSYEQYF.

This clone showed up just once. The chain employs TRBV7-6 and TRBJ2-7, with TRBD1 as a possible D gene (6 bases). This CDR3 has 14 residues. Germline CDR1 SGHVS, CDR2 FNYEAQ. V was shortened by 1 base and J by 2 bases, with 9 bases between the two germline ends. CDR3 region: CASSLETGTYEQYF. DNA for the CDR3: TGTGCCAGCAGCTTAGAGACAGGCACCTACGAGCAGTACTTC.

This clone was detected only a few times. The chain has TRBV7-6 and TRBJ2-7, with 7 bases aligning to TRBD2. CDR3 size: 14 residues. Germline-derived CDR1 and CDR2 are SGHVS and FNYEAQ. The ends lost 5 bases at V and 6 bases at J; junction bases unmatched: 10. CDR3 protein: CASSHPGGGSEQYF. DNA of the CDR3: TGTGCCAGCAGCCATCCCGGGGGAGGGTCCGAGCAGTACTTC.

The rearrangement links TRBV6-5 to TRBJ1-6; D not certain. The CDR3 runs to 14 residues. From germline, CDR1 is MNHEY and CDR2 SVGAGI. Trimming stripped 0 bases from V and 8 bases from J, with 8 bases between. The DNA for the CDR3 is TGTGCCAGCAGTTACTCAATGGCGGATTCACCCCTCCACTTT. It encodes CASSYSMADSPLHF.

The chain carries TRBV5-4 and TRBJ2-7, with TRBD2 matching over 9 bases. The CDR3 has 15 residues. Germline V lookup: CDR1 SGHNT, CDR2 YYREEE (reference sequence). V trimming: 2 bases; J trimming: 2 bases; junction bases outside the gene matches: 5. CDR3 in amino acids: CASSLLAGATYEQYF. CDR3 nucleotide sequence: TGTGCCAGCAGCTTATTAGCGGGAGCGACCTACGAGCAGTACTTC. Full variable domain (rest looked up from reference TRBV5-4 and TRBJ2-7): ETGVTQSPTHLIKTRGQQVTLRCSSQSGHNTVSWYQQALGQGPQFIFQYYREEENGRGNFPPRFSGLQFPNYSSELNVNALELDDSALYLCASSLLAGATYEQYFGPGTRLTVT.

This chain connects TRBV29-1 to TRBJ2-1; TRBD2 agrees at 8 bases. The CDR3 consists of 14 residues. Germline V CDR1 and CDR2: SQVTM, ANQGSEA. J lost 0 bases, V lost 5 bases, and 3 bases had no gene match. CDR3 in amino acids: CSVYSGTSYNEQFF. The CDR3 DNA sequence: TGCAGCGTTTATAGCGGGACCTCCTACAATGAGCAGTTCTTC.

CDR3 coding DNA: TGTGCCAGCTCACCGGGACAGGGTATCAATCAGCCCCAGCATTTT. Amino acid sequence: CASSPGQGINQPQHF. V gene TRBV18 combines with J gene TRBJ1-5; 9 bases match TRBD1. The CDR3 covers 15 residues. Germline V lookup: CDR1 KGHSH, CDR2 LQKENI. V was clipped by 3 bases and J by 3 bases; unmatched bases: 3.

The chain carries TRBV27 and TRBJ1-5; 10 nucleotides agree with TRBD1. Germline values: CDR1 MNHEY, CDR2 SMNVEV (reference sequence). J was trimmed by 7 bases and V by 5 bases; bases with no gene match: 5. CDR3 length: 14 amino acids. The CDR3 sequence: CASSPGQGGQPQHF. CDR3 in DNA: TGTGCCAGCAGTCCCGGACAGGGGGGACAGCCCCAGCATTTT.

The chain joins TRBV18 to TRBJ1-1, with D possibly being TRBD1 (5 bases). The germline gives CDR1 KGHSH, CDR2 LQKENI. Trimming left V 3 bases short and J 0 bases short, with 14 bases between. The CDR3 totals 16 residues. The CDR3 protein is CASSPPRTPMNTEAFF. CDR3 nucleotide sequence: TGTGCCAGCTCACCCCCCCGGACACCCATGAACACTGAAGCTTTCTTT. Based on the CDR3 plus reference TRBV18 and TRBJ1-1, the full variable domain is NAGVMQNPRHLVRRRGQEARLRCSPMKGHSHVYWYRQLPEEGLKFMVYLQKENIIDESGMPKERFSAEFPKEGPSILRIQQVVRGDSAAYFCASSPPRTPMNTEAFFGQGTRLTVV.

V gene TRBV30 combines with J gene TRBJ2-3, with TRBD2 as a possible D gene (5 bases). Germline V gene sequence: CDR1 GTSNPN, CDR2 SVGIG (reference sequence). Deletions cut 5 bases from V and 6 bases from J, with 15 bases between. The CDR3 has 13 residues. CDR3: CAWDPRGVDTQYF. The CDR3, as DNA: TGTGCCTGGGACCCCCGGGGAGTGGATACGCAGTATTTT.